Given below is one T cell receptor beta chain in context. No antigen is known for it. The sample belongs to a study of cytomegalovirus exposure and HLA in healthy donors. General study points: Reportedly, fewer N-insertions than the 666-donor mean appeared in an Asian-associated ancestry cluster in a later analysis. A further, later analysis showed that HLA-associated TCR beta chains (compared with equally common others) were more clonally expanded.

PCR involved 60 Vbeta and 13 Jbeta primers. Data came from immunoSEQ multiplex PCR; TCRdb stores just in-frame clones and leaves some out. The sample holds 150,000 to 200,000 clones, roughly 85% seen once. Germline CDR1 reads MGHRA; CDR2 reads YSYEKL. The CDR3 sequence is 14 residues long. V shed 1 base and J 14 bases; nucleotides not matched to a gene: 10. This TCR derives from a young woman in good health and CMV-seropositive. The rearrangement uses TRBV4-1 and TRBJ2-3, with 9 bases that match TRBD2. The sequenced sample was PBMCs. The CDR3 sequence: CASSQGVMSGRWYF. The CDR3 DNA is TGCGCCAGCAGCCAAGGGGTCATGAGCGGGAGGTGGTATTTT.